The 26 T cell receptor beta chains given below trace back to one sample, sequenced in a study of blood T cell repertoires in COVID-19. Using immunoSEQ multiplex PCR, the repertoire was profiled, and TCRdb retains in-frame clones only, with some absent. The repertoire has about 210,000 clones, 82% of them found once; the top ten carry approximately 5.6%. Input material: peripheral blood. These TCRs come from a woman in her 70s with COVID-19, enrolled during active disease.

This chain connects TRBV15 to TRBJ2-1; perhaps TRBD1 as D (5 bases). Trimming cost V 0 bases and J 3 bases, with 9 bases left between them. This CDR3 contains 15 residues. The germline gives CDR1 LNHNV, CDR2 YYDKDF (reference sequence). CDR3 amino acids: CATSRDGAYYNEQFF. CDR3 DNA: TGTGCCACCAGCAGAGATGGGGCCTACTACAATGAGCAGTTCTTC.

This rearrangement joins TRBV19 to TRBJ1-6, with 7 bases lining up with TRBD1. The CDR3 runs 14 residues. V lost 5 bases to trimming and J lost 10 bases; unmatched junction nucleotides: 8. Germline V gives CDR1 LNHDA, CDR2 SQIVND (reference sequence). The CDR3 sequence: CASSASRGQSPLHF. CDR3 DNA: TGTGCCAGTAGTGCCTCAAGGGGGCAGTCACCCCTCCACTTT.

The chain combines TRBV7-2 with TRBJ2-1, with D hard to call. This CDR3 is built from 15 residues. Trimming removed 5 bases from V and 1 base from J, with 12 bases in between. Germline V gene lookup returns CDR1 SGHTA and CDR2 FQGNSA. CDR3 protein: CASSPLTRSYNEQFF. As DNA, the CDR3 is TGTGCCAGCAGCCCCCTGACTCGTTCCTACAATGAGCAGTTCTTC.

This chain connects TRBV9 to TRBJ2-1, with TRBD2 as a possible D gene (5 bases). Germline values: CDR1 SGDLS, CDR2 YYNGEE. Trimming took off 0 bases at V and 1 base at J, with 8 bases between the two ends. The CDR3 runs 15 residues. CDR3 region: CASSVGVASYNEQFF. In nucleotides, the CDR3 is TGTGCCAGCAGCGTAGGGGTAGCGTCCTACAATGAGCAGTTCTTC.

The CDR3 sequence is CASRDTGAGEKLFF. The CDR3 DNA reads TGTGCCAGTAGGGACACAGGGGCGGGCGAAAAACTGTTTTTT. The J gene is TRBJ1-4, the V gene TRBV19; 7 positions agree with TRBD1. The trim removed 6 bases at V and 8 bases at J, leaving 9 bases unmatched. The CDR3 consists of 14 residues. In germline, CDR1 is LNHDA, CDR2 SQIVND (reference sequence).

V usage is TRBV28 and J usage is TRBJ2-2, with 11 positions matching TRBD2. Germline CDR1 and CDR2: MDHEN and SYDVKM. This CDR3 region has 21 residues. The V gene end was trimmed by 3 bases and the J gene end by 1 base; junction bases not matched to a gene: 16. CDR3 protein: CASSFTIGASGRRVNTGELFF. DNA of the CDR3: TGTGCCAGCAGTTTTACCATCGGGGCTAGCGGGAGGCGGGTGAACACCGGGGAGCTGTTTTTT.

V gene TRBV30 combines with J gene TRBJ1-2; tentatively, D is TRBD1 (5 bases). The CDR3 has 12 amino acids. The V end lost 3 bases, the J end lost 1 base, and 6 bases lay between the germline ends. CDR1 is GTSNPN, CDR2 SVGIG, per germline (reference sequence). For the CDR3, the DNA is TGTGCCTGGAGAGACAGTAACTATGGCTACACCTTC. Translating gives CAWRDSNYGYTF.

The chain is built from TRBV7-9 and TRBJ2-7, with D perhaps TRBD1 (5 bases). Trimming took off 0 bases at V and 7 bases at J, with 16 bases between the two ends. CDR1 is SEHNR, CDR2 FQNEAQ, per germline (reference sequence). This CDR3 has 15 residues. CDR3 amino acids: CASSLAGWQGHEQYF. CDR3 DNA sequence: TGTGCCAGCAGCTTAGCTGGGTGGCAGGGTCATGAGCAGTACTTC.

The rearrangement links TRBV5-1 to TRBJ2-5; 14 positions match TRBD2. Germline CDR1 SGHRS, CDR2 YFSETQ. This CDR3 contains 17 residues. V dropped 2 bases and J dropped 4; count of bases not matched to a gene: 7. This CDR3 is CASSFLGTSGRIETQYF. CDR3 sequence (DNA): TGCGCCAGCAGCTTTCTGGGGACTAGCGGGAGAATAGAGACCCAGTACTTC.

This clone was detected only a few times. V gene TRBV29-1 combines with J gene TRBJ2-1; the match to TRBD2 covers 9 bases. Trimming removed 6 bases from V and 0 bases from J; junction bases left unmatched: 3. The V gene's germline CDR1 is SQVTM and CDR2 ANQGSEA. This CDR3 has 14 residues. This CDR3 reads CSVLAGSSYNEQFF. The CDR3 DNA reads TGCAGCGTCCTAGCGGGAAGCTCCTACAATGAGCAGTTCTTC.

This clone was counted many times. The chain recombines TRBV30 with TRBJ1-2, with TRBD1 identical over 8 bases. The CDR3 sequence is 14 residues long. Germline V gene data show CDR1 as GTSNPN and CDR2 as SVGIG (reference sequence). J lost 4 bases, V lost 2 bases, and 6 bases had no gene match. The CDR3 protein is CAWSLIDRGYGYTF. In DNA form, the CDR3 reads TGTGCCTGGAGTCTAATCGACAGGGGCTATGGCTACACCTTC.

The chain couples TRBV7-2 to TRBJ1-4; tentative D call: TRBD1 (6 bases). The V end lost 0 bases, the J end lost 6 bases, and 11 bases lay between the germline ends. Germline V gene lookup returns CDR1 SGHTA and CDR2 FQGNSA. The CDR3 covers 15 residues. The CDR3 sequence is CASSLAGAGDEKLFF. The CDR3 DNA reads TGTGCCAGCAGCTTAGCAGGGGCAGGGGATGAAAAACTGTTTTTT.

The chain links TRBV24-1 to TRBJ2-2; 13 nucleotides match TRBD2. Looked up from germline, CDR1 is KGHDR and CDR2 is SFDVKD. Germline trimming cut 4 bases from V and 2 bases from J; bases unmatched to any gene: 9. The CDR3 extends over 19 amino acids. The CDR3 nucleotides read TGTGCCACCAGTGACGTTACTAGCGGGAGGGCCCATAACACCGGGGAGCTGTTTTTT. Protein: CATSDVTSGRAHNTGELFF.

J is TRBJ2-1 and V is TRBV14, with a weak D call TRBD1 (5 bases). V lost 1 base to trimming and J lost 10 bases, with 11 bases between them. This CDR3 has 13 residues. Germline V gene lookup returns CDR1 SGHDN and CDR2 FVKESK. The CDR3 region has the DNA TGTGCCAGCAGCCAAGGTCTGGGGCGGGAGCAGTTCTTC. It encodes CASSQGLGREQFF.

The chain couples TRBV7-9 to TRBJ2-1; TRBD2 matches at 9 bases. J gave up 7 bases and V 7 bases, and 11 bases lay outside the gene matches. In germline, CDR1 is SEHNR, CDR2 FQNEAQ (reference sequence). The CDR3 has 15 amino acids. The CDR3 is CASIISGSVQNEQFF. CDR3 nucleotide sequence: TGTGCCAGCATCATTAGCGGGAGTGTACAGAATGAGCAGTTCTTC.

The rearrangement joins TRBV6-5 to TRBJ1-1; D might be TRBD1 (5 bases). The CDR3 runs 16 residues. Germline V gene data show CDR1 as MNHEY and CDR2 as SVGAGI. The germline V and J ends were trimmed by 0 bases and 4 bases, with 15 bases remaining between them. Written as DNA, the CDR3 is TGTGCCAGCAGTTACTCGAAAGGGACTCAGGGCACTGAAGCTTTCTTT. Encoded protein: CASSYSKGTQGTEAFF.

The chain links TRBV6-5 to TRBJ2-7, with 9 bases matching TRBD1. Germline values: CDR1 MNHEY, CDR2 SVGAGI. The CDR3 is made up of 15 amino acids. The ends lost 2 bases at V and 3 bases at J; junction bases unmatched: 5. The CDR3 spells CASSYRGTGIYEQYF. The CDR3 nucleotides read TGTGCCAGCAGTTACCGTGGGACAGGGATCTACGAGCAGTACTTC.

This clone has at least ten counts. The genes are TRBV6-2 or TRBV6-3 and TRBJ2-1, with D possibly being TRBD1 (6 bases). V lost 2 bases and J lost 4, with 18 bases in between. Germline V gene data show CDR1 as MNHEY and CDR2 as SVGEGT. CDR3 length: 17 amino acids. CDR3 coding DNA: TGTGCCAGCAGTTACCGGGACATTTCGGTGAAATACAATGAGCAGTTCTTC. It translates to CASSYRDISVKYNEQFF.

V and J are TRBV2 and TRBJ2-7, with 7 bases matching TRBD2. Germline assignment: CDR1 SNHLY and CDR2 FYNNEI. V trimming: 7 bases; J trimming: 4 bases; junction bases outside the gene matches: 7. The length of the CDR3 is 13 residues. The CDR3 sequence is CASIRAAGYEQYF. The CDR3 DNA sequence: TGTGCCAGCATACGGGCAGCGGGGTACGAGCAGTACTTC.

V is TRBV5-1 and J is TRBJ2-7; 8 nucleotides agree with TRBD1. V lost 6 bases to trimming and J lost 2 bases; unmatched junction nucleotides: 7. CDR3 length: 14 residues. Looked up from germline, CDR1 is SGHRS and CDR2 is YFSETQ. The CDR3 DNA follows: TGCGCCAGCACACCCGGACAGGGTCCCTACGAGCAGTACTTC. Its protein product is CASTPGQGPYEQYF.

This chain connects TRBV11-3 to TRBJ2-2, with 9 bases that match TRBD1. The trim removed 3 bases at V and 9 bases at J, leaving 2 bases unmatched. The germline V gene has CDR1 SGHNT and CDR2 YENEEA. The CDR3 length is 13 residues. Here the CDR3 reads CASSLTGGRELFF. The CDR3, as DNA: TGTGCCAGCAGCTTGACAGGGGGTCGGGAGCTGTTTTTT.

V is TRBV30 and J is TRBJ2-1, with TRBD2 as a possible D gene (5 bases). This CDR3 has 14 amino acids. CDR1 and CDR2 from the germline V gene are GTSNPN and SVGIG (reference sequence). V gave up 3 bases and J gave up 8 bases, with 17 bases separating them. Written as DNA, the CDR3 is TGTGCCTGGAGGTTAAGGAGGTACACCGATGAGCAGTTCTTC. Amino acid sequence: CAWRLRRYTDEQFF.

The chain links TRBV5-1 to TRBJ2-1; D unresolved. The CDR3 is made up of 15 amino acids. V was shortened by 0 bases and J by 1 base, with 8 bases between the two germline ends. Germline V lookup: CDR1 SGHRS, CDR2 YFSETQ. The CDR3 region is CASSLASRSYNEQFF. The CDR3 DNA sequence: TGCGCCAGCAGCTTGGCCAGCAGGTCCTACAATGAGCAGTTCTTC.

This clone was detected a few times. CDR3 nucleotide sequence: TGCGCCAGCAGCTTACAACTAGAGACAAATACGCAGTATTTT. Protein sequence: CASSLQLETNTQYF. The chain links TRBV5-1 to TRBJ2-3; a weak D match, TRBD2 (5 bases). The CDR3 runs 14 residues. Germline values: CDR1 SGHRS, CDR2 YFSETQ. V was trimmed by 2 bases and J by 7 bases, leaving 14 bases between them.

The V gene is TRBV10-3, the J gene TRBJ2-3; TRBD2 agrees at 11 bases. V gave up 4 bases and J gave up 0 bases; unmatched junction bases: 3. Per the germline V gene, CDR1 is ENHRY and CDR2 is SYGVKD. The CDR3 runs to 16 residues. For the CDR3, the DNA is TGTGCCATCAGTGCTACTAGCGGGAGAAGCACAGATACGCAGTATTTT. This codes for CAISATSGRSTDTQYF.

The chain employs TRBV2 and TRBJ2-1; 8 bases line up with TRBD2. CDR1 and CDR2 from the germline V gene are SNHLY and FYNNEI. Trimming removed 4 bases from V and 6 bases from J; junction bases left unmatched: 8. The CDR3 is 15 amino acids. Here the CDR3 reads CASSASGTSVNEQFF. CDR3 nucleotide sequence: TGTGCCAGCAGTGCCTCCGGGACTAGTGTCAATGAGCAGTTCTTC.